This TCR beta chain was recovered during a study of T cell responses to AZD1222 COVID-19 vaccine. The sample holds one count of this clone. The antigen is undetermined. The germline gives CDR1 SEHNR, CDR2 FQNEAQ (reference sequence). Deletions cut 3 bases from V and 1 base from J, with 9 bases between. The CDR3 length is 15 residues. Profiling relied on immunoSEQ multiplex PCR, and the TCRdb table lists in-frame clones only, not all of them. The data contain more than 95,000 clones, about 88% of them singletons. The study, taken as a whole, reports: Baseline seropositivity occurred in only six AZD1222 recipients.

This rearrangement joins TRBV7-9 to TRBJ2-2; D is perhaps TRBD2 (6 bases). This TCR came from an adult in good health. Sequenced here: peripheral blood, sampled on day 0 of AZD1222 vaccination. The CDR3 region has the DNA TGTGCCAGCAGCTTGGGGCGGGAGAACACCGGGGAGCTGTTTTTT. As protein: CASSLGRENTGELFF.